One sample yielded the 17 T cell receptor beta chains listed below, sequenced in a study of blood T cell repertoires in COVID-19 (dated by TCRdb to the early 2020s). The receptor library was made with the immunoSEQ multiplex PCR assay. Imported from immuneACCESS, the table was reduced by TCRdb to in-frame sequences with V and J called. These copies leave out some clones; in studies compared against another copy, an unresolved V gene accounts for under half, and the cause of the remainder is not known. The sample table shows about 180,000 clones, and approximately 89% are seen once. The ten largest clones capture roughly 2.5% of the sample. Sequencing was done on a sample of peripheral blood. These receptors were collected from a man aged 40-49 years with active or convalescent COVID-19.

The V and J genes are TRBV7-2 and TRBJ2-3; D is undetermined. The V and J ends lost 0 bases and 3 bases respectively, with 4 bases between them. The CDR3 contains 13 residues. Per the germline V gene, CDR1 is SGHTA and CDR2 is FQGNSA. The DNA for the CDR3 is TGTGCCAGCAGCTTAGCGAGGACAGATACGCAGTATTTT. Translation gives CASSLARTDTQYF.

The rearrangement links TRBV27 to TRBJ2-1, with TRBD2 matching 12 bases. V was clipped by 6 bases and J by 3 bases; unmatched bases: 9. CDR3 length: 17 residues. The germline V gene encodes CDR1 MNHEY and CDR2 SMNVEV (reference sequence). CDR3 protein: CASSLRLAGGIYNEQFF. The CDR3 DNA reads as TGTGCCAGCAGCCTCCGTCTAGCGGGGGGGATCTACAATGAGCAGTTCTTC.

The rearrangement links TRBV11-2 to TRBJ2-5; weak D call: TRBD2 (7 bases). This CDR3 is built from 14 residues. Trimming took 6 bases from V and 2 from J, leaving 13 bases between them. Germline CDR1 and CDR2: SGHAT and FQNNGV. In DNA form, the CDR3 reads TGTGCCAGCAGGGAGAGGGGGGGTCAAGAGACCCAGTACTTC. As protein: CASRERGGQETQYF.

The CDR3 nucleotides read TGTGCCAGCTCTCGCAACAGGGAAGAGACCCAGTACTTC. Translation: CASSRNREETQYF. The chain recombines TRBV18 with TRBJ2-5; the D gene is possibly TRBD1 (6 bases). V lost 6 bases and J lost 3, with 11 bases in between. There are 13 residues in the CDR3. The germline V gene encodes CDR1 KGHSH and CDR2 LQKENI.

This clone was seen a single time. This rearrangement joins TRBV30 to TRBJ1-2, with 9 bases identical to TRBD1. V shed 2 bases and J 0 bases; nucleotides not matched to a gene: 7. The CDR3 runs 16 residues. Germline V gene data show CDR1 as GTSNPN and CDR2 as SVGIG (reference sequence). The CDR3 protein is CAWSLDRGSSNYGYTF. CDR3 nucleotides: TGTGCCTGGAGTCTCGACAGGGGGAGCTCTAACTATGGCTACACCTTC.

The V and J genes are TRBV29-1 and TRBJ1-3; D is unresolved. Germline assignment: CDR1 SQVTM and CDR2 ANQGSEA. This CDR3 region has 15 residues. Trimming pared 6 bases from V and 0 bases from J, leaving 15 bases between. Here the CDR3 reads CSVVTDSYSGNTIYF. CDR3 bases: TGCAGCGTCGTAACGGACTCCTACTCTGGAAACACCATATATTTT.

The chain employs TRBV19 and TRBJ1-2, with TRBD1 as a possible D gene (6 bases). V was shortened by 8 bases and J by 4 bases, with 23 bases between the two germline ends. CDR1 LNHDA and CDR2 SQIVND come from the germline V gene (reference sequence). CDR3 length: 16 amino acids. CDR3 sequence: CASRATHRASGYGYTF. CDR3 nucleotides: TGTGCCAGTCGAGCTACCCACAGGGCCTCGGGCTATGGCTACACCTTC.

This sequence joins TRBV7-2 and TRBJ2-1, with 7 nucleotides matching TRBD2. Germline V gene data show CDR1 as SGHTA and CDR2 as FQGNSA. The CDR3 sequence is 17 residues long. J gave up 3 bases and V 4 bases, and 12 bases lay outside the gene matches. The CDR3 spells CASSSRNPGTNYNEQFF. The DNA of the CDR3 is TGTGCCAGCAGCTCCCGCAACCCCGGGACTAACTACAATGAGCAGTTCTTC.

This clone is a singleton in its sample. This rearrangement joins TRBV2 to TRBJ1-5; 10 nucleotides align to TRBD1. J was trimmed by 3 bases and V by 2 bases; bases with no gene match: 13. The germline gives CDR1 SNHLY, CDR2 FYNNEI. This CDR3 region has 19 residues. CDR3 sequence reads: CASSEFRETGGGFNQPQHF. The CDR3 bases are TGTGCCAGCAGTGAATTCAGGGAGACAGGGGGCGGATTCAATCAGCCCCAGCATTTT.

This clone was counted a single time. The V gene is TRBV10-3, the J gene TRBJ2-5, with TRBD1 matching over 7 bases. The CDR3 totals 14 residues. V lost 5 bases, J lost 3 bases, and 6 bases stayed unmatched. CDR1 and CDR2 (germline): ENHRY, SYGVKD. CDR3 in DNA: TGTGCCATCAGTCCCACAGGGGTAGAAGAGACCCAGTACTTC. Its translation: CAISPTGVEETQYF.

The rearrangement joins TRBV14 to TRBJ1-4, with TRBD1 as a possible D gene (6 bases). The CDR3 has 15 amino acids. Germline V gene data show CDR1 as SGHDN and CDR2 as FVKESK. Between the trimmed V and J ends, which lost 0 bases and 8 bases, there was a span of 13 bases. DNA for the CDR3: TGTGCCAGCAGCCAAGAAAGGACAGCGCCAGAAAAACTGTTTTTT. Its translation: CASSQERTAPEKLFF.

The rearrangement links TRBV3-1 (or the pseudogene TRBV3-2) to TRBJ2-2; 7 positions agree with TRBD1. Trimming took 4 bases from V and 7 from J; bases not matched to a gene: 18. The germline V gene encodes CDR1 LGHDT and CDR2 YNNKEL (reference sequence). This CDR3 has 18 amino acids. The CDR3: CASSPQDFVTGASGELFF. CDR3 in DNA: TGTGCCAGCAGCCCCCAAGACTTCGTCACAGGGGCGAGCGGGGAGCTGTTTTTT.

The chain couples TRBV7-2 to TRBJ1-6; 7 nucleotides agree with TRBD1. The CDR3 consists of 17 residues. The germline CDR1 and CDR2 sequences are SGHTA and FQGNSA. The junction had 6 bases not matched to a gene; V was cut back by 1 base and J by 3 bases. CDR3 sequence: CASSLEGQTFYNSPLHF. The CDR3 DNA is TGTGCCAGCAGCTTAGAGGGACAGACTTTCTATAATTCACCCCTCCACTTT.

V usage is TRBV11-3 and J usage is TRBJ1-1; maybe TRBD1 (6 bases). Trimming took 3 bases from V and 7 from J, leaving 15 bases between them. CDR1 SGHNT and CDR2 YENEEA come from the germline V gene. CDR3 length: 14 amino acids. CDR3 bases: TGTGCCAGCAGCTTCGGTCAGGGGCTTGGTGAAGCTTTCTTT. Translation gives CASSFGQGLGEAFF.

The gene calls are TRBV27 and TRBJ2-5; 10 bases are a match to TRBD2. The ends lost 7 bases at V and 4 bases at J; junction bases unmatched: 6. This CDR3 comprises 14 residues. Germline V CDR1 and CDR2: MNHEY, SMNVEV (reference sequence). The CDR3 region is CASKRAGGAETQYF. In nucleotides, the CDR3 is TGTGCCAGCAAGAGAGCGGGGGGGGCAGAGACCCAGTACTTC.

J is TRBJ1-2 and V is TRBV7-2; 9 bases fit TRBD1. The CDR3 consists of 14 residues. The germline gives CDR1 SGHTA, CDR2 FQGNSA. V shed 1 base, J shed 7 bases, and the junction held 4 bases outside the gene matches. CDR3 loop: CASSLDRGQFGYTF. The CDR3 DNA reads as TGTGCCAGCAGCTTAGACAGGGGGCAGTTTGGCTACACCTTC.

CDR3 sequence (DNA): TGTGCCAGCAGCAGACAGGGGGCTGACACTGAAGCTTTCTTT. Translating gives CASSRQGADTEAFF. The V gene is TRBV5-5, the J gene TRBJ1-1; TRBD1 aligns across 10 bases. The CDR3 runs 14 residues. CDR1 SGHKS and CDR2 YYEKEE come from the germline V gene (reference sequence). Trimming took 4 bases from V and 3 from J; bases not matched to a gene: 3.